The source of this TCR beta chain is a study of OX40 agonist ivuxolimab in advanced cancers. At the level of the study: Patients in dose escalation had liver, melanoma, kidney or head and neck cancers. General study results and limits: Clonal expansion in partial responders at 0.1-3.0 mg/kg ranked among the lowest. The authors also found low normalized T-cell clonal expansion in some nonresponders.

Comment on this clone: Its antigen is not identified.

Here immunoSEQ multiplex PCR was the method, and the copy in TCRdb shows in-frame clones only, minus some. This sample carries fewer than 85,000 clones, approximately 83% of them seen once, and the ten largest clones take around 2%. CDR3 size: 15 residues. Trimming cost V 3 bases and J 4 bases; bases outside gene matches: 5. CDR1 and CDR2 from the germline V gene are SGHAT and FQNNGV. The source was CD4+ or CD8+ T cells sorted from blood, collected in a trial of the OX40 agonist ivuxolimab. The receptor was derived from an adult with an advanced solid tumor such as melanoma, head and neck, liver or kidney cancer. The V gene is TRBV11-2, the J gene TRBJ2-3; 9 nucleotides match TRBD2. The DNA for the CDR3 is TGTGCCAGCAGCTTTATTAGCGGGGGCTCAGATACGCAGTATTTT. Residues: CASSFISGGSDTQYF.